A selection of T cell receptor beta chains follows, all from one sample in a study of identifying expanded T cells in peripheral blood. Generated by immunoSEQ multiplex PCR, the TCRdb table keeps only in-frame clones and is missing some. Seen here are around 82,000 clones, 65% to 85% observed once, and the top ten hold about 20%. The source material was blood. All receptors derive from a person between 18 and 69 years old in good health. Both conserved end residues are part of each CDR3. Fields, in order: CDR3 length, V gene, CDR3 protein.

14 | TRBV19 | CASSGTGGNQPQHF
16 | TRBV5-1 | CASSFEGAGLRYEQYF
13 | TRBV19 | CASSPGVWETQYF
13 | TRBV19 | CASSIGTGTQGVF
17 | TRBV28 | CASIRQAERQGNQPQHF
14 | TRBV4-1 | CASSQGTSEDTIYF
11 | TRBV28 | CATHLGETQYF
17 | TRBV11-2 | CASSLVTGTSGSYEQYF
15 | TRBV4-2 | CASSQELGVGYGYTF
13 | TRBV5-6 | CASSLGSEETQYF
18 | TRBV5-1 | CASSLAIGSGSVRRELFF
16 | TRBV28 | CASSFEGKGGNQPQHF
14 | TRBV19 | CASMMAAGANVLTF
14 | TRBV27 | CASRRQAYTDTQYF
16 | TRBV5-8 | CASSPGQGGPYYEQYF
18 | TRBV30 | CASSVGHHVVGSGNTIYF
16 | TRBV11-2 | CASSPIRDRGLYGYTF
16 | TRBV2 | CASSSFDQPTNEKLFF
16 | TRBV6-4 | CASSDSKGLAKNIQYF
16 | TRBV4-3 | CASSQDFGAGNEKLFF
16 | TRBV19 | CASSIGGQGRADTQYF
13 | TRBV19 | CASSTEGEQPQHF
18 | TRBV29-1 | CSVEGDIGLAGAQETQYF
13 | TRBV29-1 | CSVNRGGNTEAFF
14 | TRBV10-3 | CAATGLAGPYEQYF
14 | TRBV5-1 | CACKTGMNTGELFF
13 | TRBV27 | CASSQINRFKLFF
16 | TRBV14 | CASSQELRPVSYEQYF
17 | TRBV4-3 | CASSQDLPSGSAGELFF